This T cell receptor beta chain was profiled in a study of blood T cell repertoires in COVID-19. Study-wide background: Whether acute or convalescent, the COVID-19 samples came from the United States, Italy and Spain. T cells, B-cell-depleted T cells, or PBMCs supplied cDNA or gDNA.

Source study methods: By means of reference gene primer amplification, nucleated cell counts were estimated. The protocol was immunoSEQ multiplex PCR, while the TCRdb copy is restricted to in-frame clones and leaves out a portion. That table is the source of V, J and clone size, and D and trimming were worked out from the DNA. The table records about 200,000 clones, about 85% of them present only once. V shed 0 bases and J shed 5 bases, with 7 bases lying between them. There are 13 residues in the CDR3. Germline V gene data show CDR1 as LNHDA and CDR2 as SQIVND (reference sequence). The clonotype originates from a woman at least 80 years old with acute or convalescent COVID-19. The chain combines TRBV19 with TRBJ1-1; tentatively, D is TRBD1 (5 bases). Input material: peripheral blood. The CDR3 DNA sequence: TGTGCCAGTAGTATAGATGGGGGGACTGAAGCTTTCTTT. Its translation: CASSIDGGTEAFF.